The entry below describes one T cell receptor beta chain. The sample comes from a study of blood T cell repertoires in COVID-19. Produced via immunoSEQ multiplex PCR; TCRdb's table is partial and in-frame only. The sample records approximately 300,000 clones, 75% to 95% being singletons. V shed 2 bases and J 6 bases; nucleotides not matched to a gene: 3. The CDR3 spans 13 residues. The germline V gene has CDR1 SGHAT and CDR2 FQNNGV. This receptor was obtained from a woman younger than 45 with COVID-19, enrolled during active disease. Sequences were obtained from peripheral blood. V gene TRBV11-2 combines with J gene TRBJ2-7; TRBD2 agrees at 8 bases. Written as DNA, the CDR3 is TGTGCCAGCAGCTTATGGAGCGGGAGCGAGCAGTACTTC. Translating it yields CASSLWSGSEQYF.